The source of this TCR beta chain is a study of cytomegalovirus exposure and HLA in healthy donors. Study-wide context: The roughly 120 validation repertoires matched the 600 to 700 first-cohort repertoires in platform, a later analysis reported.

Produced via immunoSEQ multiplex PCR; TCRdb's table is partial and in-frame only. The profile shows 280,000 or so clones, 88% of them singletons. This clone was seen a single time. CDR3 length: 14 amino acids. Germline CDR1 ENHRY, CDR2 SYGVKD. The V gene lost 2 bases and the J gene lost 2 bases, with 10 bases spanning the gap. This TCR was sampled from a woman aged 18-29 years in good health and CMV-seronegative. The sample consisted of PBMCs. The chain joins TRBV10-3 to TRBJ2-7; maybe TRBD2 (5 bases). The CDR3 DNA follows: TGTGCCATCAGTGAGACGGGATCCACCTACGAGCAGTACTTC. Its protein is CAISETGSTYEQYF.